This record covers a single TCR beta chain. Its antigen is not known. This sample is part of a study of shared clonotypes between healthy human individuals. Notes on the study in general: Clonotypes which were not shared had lower generation probabilities than clonotypes that all four donors shared. Shared across several donors were around 5% of the naive CD4 clonotypes.

The CDR3 spans 16 residues. The germline CDR1 and CDR2 sequences are MDHEN and SYDVKM. With V trimmed by 6 bases and J by 0 bases, 10 bases remained unmatched. Once extracted for a subset, genomic DNA was divided evenly among several immunoSEQ plates. Produced via immunoSEQ multiplex PCR; TCRdb's table is partial and in-frame only. The sample carries 2,500,000 or so clones, approximately 92% recorded once. The gene calls are TRBV28 and TRBJ2-7, with TRBD1 matching 8 bases. The sequenced sample consisted of naive CD4+ T cells sorted from blood. Specified subset: CD45RA+ positively selected. The receptor's source is a young man in good health. In DNA form, the CDR3 reads TGTGCCAGCAGCTACCTCTCCGGGACAGGCTCCTACGAGCAGTACTTC. Protein product: CASSYLSGTGSYEQYF.